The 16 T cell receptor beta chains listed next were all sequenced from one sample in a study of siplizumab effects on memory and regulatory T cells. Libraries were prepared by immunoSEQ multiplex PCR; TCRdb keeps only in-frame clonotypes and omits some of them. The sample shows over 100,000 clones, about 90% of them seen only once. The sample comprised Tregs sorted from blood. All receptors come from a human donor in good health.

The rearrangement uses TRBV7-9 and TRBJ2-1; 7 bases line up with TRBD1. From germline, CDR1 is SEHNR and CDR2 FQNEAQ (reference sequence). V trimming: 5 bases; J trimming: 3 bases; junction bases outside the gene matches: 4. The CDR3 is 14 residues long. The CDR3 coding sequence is TGTGCCAGCAGCCCCAGGACAGGCTACAATGAGCAGTTCTTC. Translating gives CASSPRTGYNEQFF.

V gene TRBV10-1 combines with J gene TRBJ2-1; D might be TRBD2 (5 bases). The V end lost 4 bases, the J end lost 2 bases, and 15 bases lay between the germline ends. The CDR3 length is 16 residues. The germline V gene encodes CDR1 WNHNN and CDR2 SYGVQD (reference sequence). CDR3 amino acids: CASSVARLPPYNEQFF. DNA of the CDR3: TGCGCCAGCAGTGTAGCTAGACTACCCCCCTACAATGAGCAGTTCTTC.

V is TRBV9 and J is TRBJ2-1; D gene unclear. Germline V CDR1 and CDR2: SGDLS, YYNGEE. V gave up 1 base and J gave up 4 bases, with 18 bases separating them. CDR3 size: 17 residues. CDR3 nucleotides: TGTGCCAGCAGCGTAATGGGATCCTCATCGAGGTACAATGAGCAGTTCTTC. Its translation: CASSVMGSSSRYNEQFF.

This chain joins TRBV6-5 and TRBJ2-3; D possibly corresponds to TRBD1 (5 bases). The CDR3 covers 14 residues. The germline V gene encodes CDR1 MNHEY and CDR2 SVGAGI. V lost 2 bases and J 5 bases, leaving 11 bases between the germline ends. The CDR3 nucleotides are TGTGCCAGCAGTTACATCATTGACAGAGATACGCAGTATTTT. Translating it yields CASSYIIDRDTQYF.

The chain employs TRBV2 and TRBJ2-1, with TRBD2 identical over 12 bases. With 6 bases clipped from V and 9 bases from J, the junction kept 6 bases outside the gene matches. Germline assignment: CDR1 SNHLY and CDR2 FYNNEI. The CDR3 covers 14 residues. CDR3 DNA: TGTGCCAGCAGGCTAGCGGGGGGGCCGGGTGAGCAGTTCTTC. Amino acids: CASRLAGGPGEQFF.

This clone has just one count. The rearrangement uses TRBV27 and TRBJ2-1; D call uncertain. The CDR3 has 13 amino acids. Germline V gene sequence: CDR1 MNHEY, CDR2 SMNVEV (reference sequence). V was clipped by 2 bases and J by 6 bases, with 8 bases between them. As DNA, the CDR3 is TGTGCCAGCAGTTTAATCCTCCCCAATGAGCAGTTCTTC. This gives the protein CASSLILPNEQFF.

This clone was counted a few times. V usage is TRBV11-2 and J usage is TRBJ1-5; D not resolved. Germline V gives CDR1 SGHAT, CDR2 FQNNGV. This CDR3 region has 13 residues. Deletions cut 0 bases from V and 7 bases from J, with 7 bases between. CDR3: CASSLDAVQPQHF. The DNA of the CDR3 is TGTGCCAGCAGCTTAGACGCGGTCCAGCCCCAGCATTTT.

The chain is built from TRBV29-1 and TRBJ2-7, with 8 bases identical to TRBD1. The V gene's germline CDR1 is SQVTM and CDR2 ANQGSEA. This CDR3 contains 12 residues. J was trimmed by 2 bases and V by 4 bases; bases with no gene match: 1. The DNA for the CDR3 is TGCAGCGTTGCCAGGGGGCCCTACGAGCAGTACTTC. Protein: CSVARGPYEQYF.

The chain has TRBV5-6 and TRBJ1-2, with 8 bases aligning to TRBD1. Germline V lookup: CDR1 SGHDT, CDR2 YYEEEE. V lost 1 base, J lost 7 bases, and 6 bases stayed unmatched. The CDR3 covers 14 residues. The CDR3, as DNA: TGTGCCAGCAGCTTGAGGGACAGGATATTTGGCTACACCTTC. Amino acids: CASSLRDRIFGYTF.

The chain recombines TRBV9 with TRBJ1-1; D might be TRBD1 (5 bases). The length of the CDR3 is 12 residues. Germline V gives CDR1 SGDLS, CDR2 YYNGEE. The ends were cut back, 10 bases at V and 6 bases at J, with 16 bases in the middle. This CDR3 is CAAGLPRSEAFF. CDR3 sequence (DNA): TGTGCCGCGGGGCTTCCCCGTTCTGAAGCTTTCTTT.

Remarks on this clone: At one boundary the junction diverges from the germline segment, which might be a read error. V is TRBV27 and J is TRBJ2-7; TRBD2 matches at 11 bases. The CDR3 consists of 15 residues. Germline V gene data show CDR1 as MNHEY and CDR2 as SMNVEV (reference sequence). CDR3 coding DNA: TGTGCCGGCAGTTCACTAGCGGGGGTCTCCTACGAGCAGTACTTC. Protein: CAGSSLAGVSYEQYF.

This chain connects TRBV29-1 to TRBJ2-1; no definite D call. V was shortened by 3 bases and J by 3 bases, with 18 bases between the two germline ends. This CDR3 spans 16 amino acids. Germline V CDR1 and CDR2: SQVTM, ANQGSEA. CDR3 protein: CSVEVLETKLYNEQFF. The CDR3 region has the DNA TGCAGCGTTGAGGTCCTTGAGACCAAGCTCTACAATGAGCAGTTCTTC.

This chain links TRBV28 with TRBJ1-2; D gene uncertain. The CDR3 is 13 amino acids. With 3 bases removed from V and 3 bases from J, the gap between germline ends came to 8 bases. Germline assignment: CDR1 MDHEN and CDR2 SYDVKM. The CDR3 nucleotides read TGTGCCAGCAGTTTGGTAGTGCACTATGGCTACACCTTC. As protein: CASSLVVHYGYTF.

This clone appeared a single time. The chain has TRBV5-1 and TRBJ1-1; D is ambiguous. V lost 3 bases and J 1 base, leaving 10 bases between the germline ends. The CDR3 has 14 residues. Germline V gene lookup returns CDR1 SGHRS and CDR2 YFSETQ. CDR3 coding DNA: TGCGCCAGCAGCTCCGGGGTGGGGAACACTGAAGCTTTCTTT. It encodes CASSSGVGNTEAFF.

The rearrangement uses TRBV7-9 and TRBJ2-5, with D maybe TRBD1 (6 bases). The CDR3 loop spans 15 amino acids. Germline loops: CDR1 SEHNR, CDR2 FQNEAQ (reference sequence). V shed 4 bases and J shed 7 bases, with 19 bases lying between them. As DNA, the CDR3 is TGTGCCAGCAGCTGGGGTGGACAGAGGGTAGGGACCCAGTACTTC. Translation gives CASSWGGQRVGTQYF.

The CDR3 DNA sequence: TGTGCTAGTGTCAGCTCTGGGGCCAACGTCCTGACTTTC. The encoded protein is CASVSSGANVLTF. The chain joins TRBV12-5 to TRBJ2-6, with D uncertain. The CDR3 spans 13 residues. V dropped 7 bases and J dropped 0 bases, with 4 bases sitting between them. The germline gives CDR1 LGHNT, CDR2 FRNRAP.